This T cell receptor beta chain came from a study of shared clonotypes between healthy human individuals. J was trimmed by 1 base and V by 3 bases; bases with no gene match: 3. The length of the CDR3 is 15 residues. Germline V CDR1 and CDR2: KGHSH, LQKENI. A note on this clone: The same CDR3 is also encoded by other DNA sequences in this sample.

The table came from immunoSEQ multiplex PCR; TCRdb's copy has only in-frame clones and leaves some out. Among around 1.6 million clones listed, roughly 98% were seen once. The TCR sequence derives from a man under 40 in good health. Sequencing used naive CD4+ T cells sorted from blood. As for subset: CD45RA+ positively selected. This chain links TRBV18 with TRBJ1-3, with 7 bases aligning to TRBD1. CDR3 DNA sequence: TGTGCCAGCTCACCTCTACAGGGGTCTGGAAACACCATATATTTT. Translated, it gives CASSPLQGSGNTIYF.